What follows are 12 T cell receptor beta chains derived from one specimen sequenced in a study of control samples from healthy donors and cancer patients. Produced via immunoSEQ multiplex PCR; TCRdb's table is partial and in-frame only. The sample holds about 89,000 clones, 85% to 90% seen once. The sequencing input was blood. Receptors were obtained from a woman aged 40 to 49 in good health.

The V and J genes are TRBV6-4 and TRBJ2-6; TRBD2 matches at 7 bases. Germline-derived CDR1 and CDR2 are MRHNA and SNTAGT. The CDR3 is 17 amino acids. V trimming: 2 bases; J trimming: 0 bases; junction bases outside the gene matches: 4. In nucleotides, the CDR3 is TGTGCCAGCAGTGACCCGACGGGGGGCTCTGGGGCCAACGTCCTGACTTTC. This encodes CASSDPTGGSGANVLTF.

The CDR3 protein is CASSLTGYGYTF. The CDR3 region has the DNA TGCGCCAGCAGCCTCACAGGGTATGGCTACACCTTC. The J gene is TRBJ1-2, the V gene TRBV5-1; possibly TRBD1 for D (6 bases). The CDR3 extends over 12 amino acids. Germline loops: CDR1 SGHRS, CDR2 YFSETQ. Trimming removed 4 bases from V and 5 bases from J, with 9 bases in between. The whole variable domain, filled in from reference TRBV5-1 and TRBJ1-2, reads KAGVTQTPRYLIKTRGQQVTLSCSPISGHRSVSWYQQTPGQGLQFLFEYFSETQRNKGNFPGRFSGRQFSNSRSEMNVSTLELGDSALYLCASSLTGYGYTFGSGTRLTVV.

This chain joins TRBV20-1 and TRBJ2-5; no clear D gene. This CDR3 has 11 amino acids. Trimming took 1 base from V and 5 from J, leaving 5 bases between them. In germline, CDR1 is DFQATT, CDR2 SNEGSKA (reference sequence). The CDR3 coding sequence is TGCAGTGCTAGAGCTTTGGAGACCCAGTACTTC. Translated: CSARALETQYF.

V and J are TRBV3-1 (or the pseudogene TRBV3-2) and TRBJ1-6, with 7 bases matching TRBD1. Germline trimming cut 7 bases from V and 9 bases from J; bases unmatched to any gene: 9. The length of the CDR3 is 14 residues. Germline CDR1 LGHDT, CDR2 YNNKEL (reference sequence). CDR3 nucleotide sequence: TGTGCCAGCACCCCCAGGACAGGCTCTTCACCCCTCCACTTT. Protein sequence: CASTPRTGSSPLHF.

The V call is TRBV7-8, the J call TRBJ1-2, with D perhaps TRBD1 (6 bases). V lost 5 bases and J 4 bases, leaving 14 bases between the germline ends. This CDR3 region has 14 residues. Germline V gives CDR1 SGHVS, CDR2 FQNEAQ. This CDR3 reads CASSPLDSSYGYTF. CDR3 coding DNA: TGTGCCAGCAGCCCCTTGGACAGCTCCTATGGCTACACCTTC.

This rearrangement joins TRBV27 to TRBJ1-1; D call uncertain. Germline CDR1 is MNHEY and CDR2 is SMNVEV (reference sequence). CDR3 length: 14 residues. V lost 4 bases, J lost 4 bases, and 13 bases lay in between. Here the CDR3 reads CASSWTVGGTEAFF. The CDR3 bases are TGTGCCAGCAGTTGGACGGTTGGAGGCACTGAAGCTTTCTTT.

CDR3 DNA sequence: TGTGCCAGCTCGCCCGGGACAGGGGGCTTTCAGCCCCAGCATTTT. Its protein product is CASSPGTGGFQPQHF. The chain carries TRBV18 and TRBJ1-5; 12 nucleotides align to TRBD1. Germline CDR1 is KGHSH and CDR2 is LQKENI. The trim removed 6 bases at V and 6 bases at J, leaving 6 bases unmatched. The CDR3 extends over 15 amino acids.

In this sample, this clone turned up once. The genes are TRBV3-1 (or the pseudogene TRBV3-2) and TRBJ2-3, with D hard to call. V shed 0 bases and J shed 2 bases, with 6 bases lying between them. From germline, CDR1 is LGHDT and CDR2 YNNKEL (reference sequence). The CDR3 is made up of 14 amino acids. DNA of the CDR3: TGTGCCAGCAGCCAAGATTGGCTCACAGATACGCAGTATTTT. Protein product: CASSQDWLTDTQYF.

V is TRBV11-3 and J is TRBJ1-1; perhaps TRBD1 as D (6 bases). The CDR3 extends over 13 amino acids. The V end was cut by 3 bases, the J end by 11 bases, with 16 bases between. Germline assignment: CDR1 SGHNT and CDR2 YENEEA. The CDR3 loop is CASSFYRDDGAFF. Written as DNA, the CDR3 is TGTGCCAGCAGCTTTTACAGGGATGATGGGGCTTTCTTT.

Here the CDR3 reads CASSLVPGEKLFF. The CDR3 DNA sequence: TGTGCCAGCAGCTTGGTTCCGGGTGAAAAACTGTTTTTT. The rearrangement links TRBV5-5 to TRBJ1-4, with D uncertain. The ends were cut back, 0 bases at V and 7 bases at J, with 7 bases in the middle. This CDR3 contains 13 residues. CDR1 is SGHKS, CDR2 YYEKEE, per germline (reference sequence).

The chain has TRBV29-1 and TRBJ2-1; the match to TRBD1 covers 11 bases. The CDR3 consists of 13 residues. Germline-derived CDR1 and CDR2 are SQVTM and ANQGSEA. After removal of 8 bases from V and 4 bases from J, the junction contained 4 bases not matched to a gene. CDR3 nucleotides: TGCAGCACCGGGACAGGGGGTTACAATGAGCAGTTCTTC. Encoded protein: CSTGTGGYNEQFF.

The rearrangement joins TRBV13 to TRBJ1-2, with D hard to call. The CDR3 covers 14 residues. V was shortened by 1 base and J by 5 bases, with 11 bases between the two germline ends. The V gene's germline CDR1 is PRHDT and CDR2 FYEKMQ (reference sequence). The CDR3 DNA sequence: TGTGCCAGCAGCTTAGCCCCTCTTGGATATGGCTACACCTTC. Its protein is CASSLAPLGYGYTF.